These 31 T cell receptor beta chains originate from one sample sequenced in a study of blood T cells in healthy people across ages. Through a sample-barcoded 5' primer and a J-beta primer mix, a second PCR was run for roughly 7 to 11 cycles. TCRdb redid the calling of the 5' RACE reads with MiXCR, one entry per CDR3 protein. Among around 790,000 distinct CDR3 sequences listed, about 42% were seen once. Source material: blood. These receptors were taken from a man aged 55 to 69 in good health.

This chain links TRBV20-1 with TRBJ2-5, with D possibly being TRBD1 (5 bases). CDR3 size: 16 residues. Trimming pared 6 bases from V and 1 base from J, leaving 21 bases between. Germline CDR1 is DFQATT and CDR2 is SNEGSKA (reference sequence). CDR3 sequence (DNA): TGCAGTGCCCCTAGTGCCCCCCAGGGTGCCCAAGAGACCCAGTACTTC. It codes for CSAPSAPQGAQETQYF.

The chain is built from TRBV28 and TRBJ2-7; 7 bases agree with TRBD2. The J segment lost 5 bases and the V segment lost 4 bases, leaving 17 bases of the junction unmatched. Germline V gives CDR1 MDHEN, CDR2 SYDVKM. This CDR3 contains 17 residues. The CDR3 reads CASSSPRVAGDSHEQYF. The CDR3 DNA follows: TGTGCCAGCAGTTCCCCTCGGGTAGCGGGCGATTCCCACGAGCAGTACTTC.

J is TRBJ2-5 and V is TRBV5-1; D could derive from TRBD1 or TRBD2 (5 bases each). V was cut by 0 bases and J by 1 base, with 10 bases left in between. The germline CDR1 and CDR2 sequences are SGHRS and YFSETQ. The CDR3 length is 15 residues. CDR3 in DNA: TGCGCCAGCAGCTTGGAGGCAGGGAGCCAAGAGACCCAGTACTTC. Its protein product is CASSLEAGSQETQYF. Combining the CDR3 with reference TRBV5-1 and TRBJ2-5 gives the whole variable domain KAGVTQTPRYLIKTRGQQVTLSCSPISGHRSVSWYQQTPGQGLQFLFEYFSETQRNKGNFPGRFSGRQFSNSRSEMNVSTLELGDSALYLCASSLEAGSQETQYFGPGTRLLVL.

This clonotype was counted only a few times. This rearrangement joins TRBV14 to TRBJ2-7; 7 nucleotides match TRBD1. This CDR3 spans 16 amino acids. V lost 4 bases and J lost 2; bases outside the gene matches: 11. CDR1 is SGHDN and CDR2 is FVKESK in the germline V gene. CDR3 loop: CASSRLGQKFAYEQYF. CDR3 sequence (DNA): TGTGCCAGCAGCCGCTTGGGACAGAAGTTTGCCTACGAGCAGTACTTC. The full variable domain, rest sourced from reference TRBV14 and TRBJ2-7, is EAGVTQFPSHSVIEKGQTVTLRCDPISGHDNLYWYRRVMGKEIKFLLHFVKESKQDESGMPNNRFLAERTGGTYSTLKVQPAELEDSGVYFCASSRLGQKFAYEQYFGPGTRLTVT.

In its sample, this clonotype was seen a few times. The CDR3 is CASLPGRYGYTF. CDR3 in DNA: TGCGCCAGCCTGCCCGGGAGGTATGGCTACACCTTC. The genes are TRBV10-2 and TRBJ1-2; D remains unclear. The germline V gene encodes CDR1 WSHSY and CDR2 SAAADI. The CDR3 length is 12 residues. With 8 bases removed from V and 5 bases from J, the gap between germline ends came to 12 bases.

This chain links TRBV7-2 with TRBJ2-3, with D unresolved. CDR1 and CDR2 (germline): SGHTA, FQGNSA. There are 12 residues in the CDR3. The V end lost 3 bases, the J end lost 4 bases, and 5 bases lay between the germline ends. CDR3 sequence: CASSFNPDTQYF. CDR3 nucleotides: TGTGCCAGCAGCTTCAACCCAGATACGCAGTATTTT.

In its sample, this clonotype was seen a few times. The V gene is TRBV20-1, the J gene TRBJ1-1; D is undetermined. The CDR3 covers 14 residues. CDR1 and CDR2 from the germline V gene are DFQATT and SNEGSKA (reference sequence). V shed 8 bases and J shed 3 bases, with 19 bases lying between them. The CDR3 DNA is TGCAGTTCAAGAAGGCCGGGGATTCACACTGAAGCTTTCTTT. This sequence encodes CSSRRPGIHTEAFF.

This clonotype was detected a few times. This chain joins TRBV24-1 and TRBJ2-3; D is perhaps TRBD1 or TRBD2 (5 bases each). The CDR3 contains 16 residues. Per the germline V gene, CDR1 is KGHDR and CDR2 is SFDVKD. Trimming pared 4 bases from V and 1 base from J, leaving 14 bases between. DNA for the CDR3: TGTGCCACCAGTGACCCCGGGGCTTCAGGCACAGATACGCAGTATTTT. Amino acid sequence: CATSDPGASGTDTQYF.

The sample holds a few counts of this clonotype. The CDR3 reads CASSLDRVNQPQHF. In nucleotides, the CDR3 is TGTGCCAGCAGTCTCGACAGGGTGAATCAGCCCCAGCATTTT. The chain joins TRBV27 to TRBJ1-5, with TRBD1 matching 7 bases. Germline CDR1 reads MNHEY; CDR2 reads SMNVEV (reference sequence). V gave up 5 bases and J gave up 4 bases; unmatched junction bases: 5. The CDR3 extends over 14 amino acids.

In its sample, this clonotype was seen a few times. The rearrangement uses TRBV20-1 and TRBJ2-1; either TRBD1 or TRBD2 may supply D (6 bases each). CDR3 length: 14 amino acids. CDR1 is DFQATT, CDR2 SNEGSKA, per germline (reference sequence). V was cut by 4 bases and J by 7 bases, with 17 bases left in between. CDR3 loop: CSATSGGPSNEQFF. In nucleotides, the CDR3 is TGCAGTGCTACCAGTGGGGGGCCCTCTAATGAGCAGTTCTTC.

The chain links TRBV6-5 to TRBJ2-2; 12 bases match TRBD1. CDR3 length: 18 residues. Losses at the gene ends were 2 bases for V and 4 bases for J; bases not matched to a gene: 8. Germline CDR1 reads MNHEY; CDR2 reads SVGAGI. The CDR3 region is CASSYEGTGGIGTGELFF. CDR3 nucleotide sequence: TGTGCCAGCAGTTACGAAGGGACAGGGGGCATCGGCACCGGGGAGCTGTTTTTT.

In regard to this clonotype: Germline is not matched at one junction end, which may reflect a read error. The chain has TRBV6-4 and TRBJ2-5, with 7 bases aligning to TRBD1. Per the germline V gene, CDR1 is MRHNA and CDR2 is SNTAGT. The CDR3 has 16 amino acids. Here the CDR3 reads CARSDSTGQGWETQYF. CDR3 coding DNA: TGTGCCAGAAGTGACTCGACAGGGCAGGGTTGGGAGACCCAGTACTTC.

This chain uses TRBV9 with TRBJ1-6; TRBD1 aligns across 7 bases. Germline CDR1 SGDLS, CDR2 YYNGEE. The trim removed 4 bases at V and 10 bases at J, leaving 8 bases unmatched. The CDR3 has 14 residues. This CDR3 reads CASSPDRDWSPLHF. The CDR3 DNA reads TGTGCCAGCAGCCCCGACAGGGACTGGTCACCCCTCCACTTT.

This chain uses TRBV28 with TRBJ2-4; 7 nucleotides align to TRBD2. CDR3 length: 16 amino acids. V was clipped by 2 bases and J by 0 bases; unmatched bases: 4. CDR1 and CDR2 from the germline V gene are MDHEN and SYDVKM. CDR3 loop: CASSLTAGVAKNIQYF. The CDR3 DNA reads as TGTGCCAGCAGTTTAACGGCGGGAGTAGCCAAAAACATTCAGTACTTC. The full variable domain, rest sourced from reference TRBV28 and TRBJ2-4, is DVKVTQSSRYLVKRTGEKVFLECVQDMDHENMFWYRQDPGLGLRLIYFSYDVKMKEKGDIPEGYSVSREKKERFSLILESASTNQTSMYLCASSLTAGVAKNIQYFGAGTRLSVL.

In its sample, this clonotype was seen a few times. The J gene is TRBJ2-1, the V gene TRBV4-1; D is possibly TRBD2 (6 bases). This CDR3 comprises 15 residues. Germline-derived CDR1 and CDR2 are MGHRA and YSYEKL. V was pared by 1 base and J by 1 base, with 8 bases between. The chain's CDR3 is CASSQVGGSYNEQFF. Here the CDR3 DNA reads TGCGCCAGCAGCCAAGTCGGGGGTTCCTACAATGAGCAGTTCTTC.

V gene TRBV7-6 combines with J gene TRBJ2-2; D is unclear. Trimming shortened V by 0 bases and J by 0 bases, and 11 bases separated the two germline ends. The germline V gene encodes CDR1 SGHVS and CDR2 FNYEAQ. This CDR3 has 17 residues. CDR3 protein: CASSLAPTGANTGELFF. CDR3 sequence (DNA): TGTGCCAGCAGCTTAGCGCCGACTGGCGCGAACACCGGGGAGCTGTTTTTT.

V and J are TRBV4-1 and TRBJ2-3, with D unresolved. Germline V lookup: CDR1 MGHRA, CDR2 YSYEKL. CDR3 length equals 15 residues. Trimming cost V 0 bases and J 10 bases, with 17 bases left between them. CDR3 sequence (DNA): TGCGCCAGCAGCCAAGATCATAGTTTTGGACCCGCGCAGTATTTT. Its translation is CASSQDHSFGPAQYF.

This clonotype was observed a handful of times. The gene calls are TRBV2 and TRBJ2-3, with D hard to call. V was trimmed by 2 bases and J by 4 bases, leaving 16 bases between them. Germline lookup yields CDR1 SNHLY and CDR2 FYNNEI. The CDR3 is 16 residues long. The CDR3 DNA reads as TGTGCCAGCAGTGAAAGGCCCCCCTTATCGTCAGATACGCAGTATTTT. This encodes CASSERPPLSSDTQYF.

The rearrangement links TRBV6-5 to TRBJ2-2, with a weak D call TRBD1 (6 bases). Germline CDR1 MNHEY, CDR2 SVGAGI. This CDR3 spans 15 amino acids. V dropped 2 bases and J dropped 2 bases, with 9 bases sitting between them. The CDR3 region is CASSYDRPNTGELFF. CDR3 DNA sequence: TGTGCCAGCAGTTACGACAGGCCCAACACCGGGGAGCTGTTTTTT.

This clonotype was detected a few times. J is TRBJ2-5 and V is TRBV7-2; 12 bases map to TRBD2. The V and J ends lost 6 bases and 3 bases, in that order; junction bases with no gene match: 5. The length of the CDR3 is 15 residues. CDR1 SGHTA and CDR2 FQGNSA come from the germline V gene. The CDR3 sequence is CASSPRLAGEETQYF. CDR3 DNA: TGTGCCAGCAGTCCGCGACTAGCGGGGGAAGAGACCCAGTACTTC.

This chain joins TRBV7-9 and TRBJ2-1, with a possible D match to TRBD2 (7 bases). In germline, CDR1 is SEHNR, CDR2 FQNEAQ (reference sequence). This CDR3 has 17 amino acids. V was shortened by 5 bases and J by 5 bases, with 22 bases between the two germline ends. The CDR3 DNA reads as TGTGCCAGCAGCAGAGGGGGGGCTCGGGCAGGGAACAATGAGCAGTTCTTC. Translation: CASSRGGARAGNNEQFF.

In this sample, this clonotype turned up many times. The chain employs TRBV27 and TRBJ1-2, with D unresolved. Deletions cut 6 bases from V and 7 bases from J, with 15 bases between. The CDR3 has 13 amino acids. The germline V gene has CDR1 MNHEY and CDR2 SMNVEV (reference sequence). CDR3 sequence (DNA): TGTGCCAGCAGCCCCACGGGATACCCTGGCTACACCTTC. It encodes CASSPTGYPGYTF.

This clonotype was counted only a few times. The chain carries TRBV6-5 and TRBJ2-7, with 7 bases identical to TRBD2. The junction had 14 bases not matched to a gene; V was cut back by 4 bases and J by 5 bases. This CDR3 has 16 residues. Germline V gives CDR1 MNHEY, CDR2 SVGAGI. The CDR3 sequence is CASSSPREAGKNEQYF. DNA of the CDR3: TGTGCCAGCAGTTCTCCCCGAGAAGCGGGGAAGAACGAGCAGTACTTC.

The chain combines TRBV6-6 with TRBJ2-7; D call uncertain. This CDR3 is 13 amino acids long. The germline V gene encodes CDR1 MNHNY and CDR2 SVGAGI (reference sequence). Trimming took off 10 bases at V and 2 bases at J, with 15 bases between the two ends. CDR3 coding DNA: TGTGCCACCAATGCAGGAATTACCTACGAGCAGTACTTC. Translating gives CATNAGITYEQYF.

In this sample, this clonotype turned up a few times. This chain uses TRBV20-1 with TRBJ2-1; possible D gene TRBD2, 5 bases. The CDR3 totals 10 residues. Trimming cost V 6 bases and J 8 bases, with 8 bases left between them. The germline gives CDR1 DFQATT, CDR2 SNEGSKA (reference sequence). CDR3 in amino acids: CSAWRDEQFF. CDR3 coding DNA: TGCAGTGCCTGGCGGGATGAGCAGTTCTTC.

J is TRBJ2-7 and V is TRBV7-8; D is possibly TRBD1 (5 bases). CDR3 size: 14 residues. Germline values: CDR1 SGHVS, CDR2 FQNEAQ. Trimming stripped 5 bases from V and 0 bases from J, with 11 bases between. The CDR3 here is CASSIQTVSYEQYF. For the CDR3, the DNA is TGTGCCAGCAGCATCCAGACAGTCTCCTACGAGCAGTACTTC.

This clonotype was detected many times. This rearrangement joins TRBV12-3 or TRBV12-4 to TRBJ1-2; D is possibly TRBD1 (6 bases). V was clipped by 3 bases and J by 2 bases, with 10 bases between them. This CDR3 is built from 14 residues. The CDR3 loop reads CASSLHRENYGYTF. The CDR3 region has the DNA TGTGCCAGCAGTTTGCACAGGGAGAACTATGGCTACACCTTC.

This clonotype was seen a handful of times. The chain carries TRBV10-2 and TRBJ2-3; D possibly matches TRBD1 or TRBD2 (5 bases each). V was trimmed by 3 bases and J by 4 bases, leaving 20 bases between them. This CDR3 has 17 amino acids. Looked up from germline, CDR1 is WSHSY and CDR2 is SAAADI. In DNA form, the CDR3 reads TGCGCCAGCAGTGACTACCGCTTCGGGGACGGCTCAGATACGCAGTATTTT. Translating gives CASSDYRFGDGSDTQYF.

This clonotype occurred a few times. This chain uses TRBV7-9 with TRBJ1-2; D remains unclear. Germline CDR1 reads SEHNR; CDR2 reads FQNEAQ (reference sequence). Trimming took 2 bases from V and 2 from J, leaving 9 bases between them. The CDR3 extends over 14 amino acids. CDR3 nucleotide sequence: TGTGCCAGCAGCTTATACAGCGAGAACTATGGCTACACCTTC. Protein product: CASSLYSENYGYTF.

This clonotype was observed a few times. J is TRBJ2-1 and V is TRBV14; 7 bases match TRBD1. J lost 0 bases, V lost 4 bases, and 6 bases had no gene match. This CDR3 spans 16 amino acids. Germline CDR1 and CDR2: SGHDN and FVKESK. CDR3 nucleotide sequence: TGTGCCAGCAGCCCGTTGACAGGGATCTCCTACAATGAGCAGTTCTTC. Translation: CASSPLTGISYNEQFF.

The chain carries TRBV5-1 and TRBJ2-3; the D call may be TRBD1 or TRBD2 (5 bases each). The CDR3 loop spans 13 amino acids. V was cut by 1 base and J by 6 bases, with 9 bases left in between. Germline V gives CDR1 SGHRS, CDR2 YFSETQ. The CDR3 here is CASSLSRDDTQYF. The CDR3 nucleotides read TGCGCCAGCAGCTTGTCCAGGGACGATACGCAGTATTTT.